Below, 8 T cell receptor beta chains from the same sample are listed, as sequenced in a study of T cell responses to AZD1222 COVID-19 vaccine (dated by TCRdb to 2020 to 2023). The intended sense of this specimen's time point label: baseline before first vaccination. The method was the immunoSEQ multiplex PCR assay. TCRdb stores this immuneACCESS table with in-frame sequences only. Part of the clones is absent; in the studies checked, under half of the shortfall reflects unresolved V genes, and no reason is known for the rest. This sample is represented by under 130,000 clones; roughly 80% of them were singletons. The ten biggest clones cover around 5% of the sample. Sequencing was performed on peripheral blood, taken on day 0 of AZD1222 vaccination. These TCRs come from an adult in good health.

This sequence joins TRBV27 and TRBJ1-1; no definite D call. Trimming removed 2 bases at V and 1 base at J, with 8 bases between. Germline lookup yields CDR1 MNHEY and CDR2 SMNVEV (reference sequence). This CDR3 is built from 14 residues. CDR3 protein: CASSLMDANTEAFF. The CDR3 DNA is TGTGCCAGCAGTTTAATGGACGCGAACACTGAAGCTTTCTTT.

This chain links TRBV5-6 with TRBJ1-4; D is ambiguous. The CDR3 consists of 16 residues. From germline, CDR1 is SGHDT and CDR2 YYEEEE. Trimming stripped 0 bases from V and 5 bases from J, with 14 bases between. CDR3 sequence reads: CASSLVQALTNEKLFF. CDR3 nucleotides: TGTGCCAGCAGCTTGGTTCAGGCCCTCACGAATGAAAAACTGTTTTTT. The whole variable domain, remainder taken from reference TRBV5-6 and TRBJ1-4, is DAGVTQSPTHLIKTRGQQVTLRCSPKSGHDTVSWYQQALGQGPQFIFQYYEEEERQRGNFPDRFSGHQFPNYSSELNVNALLLGDSALYLCASSLVQALTNEKLFFGSGTQLSVL.

The V call is TRBV7-2, the J call TRBJ2-4; D possibly corresponds to TRBD2 (6 bases). The CDR3 totals 15 residues. Trimming stripped 3 bases from V and 1 base from J, with 10 bases between. Germline lookup yields CDR1 SGHTA and CDR2 FQGNSA. CDR3: CASSFGGAAKNIQYF. CDR3 sequence (DNA): TGTGCCAGCAGCTTCGGGGGAGCGGCCAAAAACATTCAGTACTTC.

This clone showed up just a few times. This chain links TRBV2 with TRBJ1-3; D not certain. V lost 5 bases, J lost 3 bases, and 5 bases lay in between. CDR1 is SNHLY and CDR2 is FYNNEI in the germline V gene. The CDR3 totals 12 residues. CDR3 in DNA: TGTGCCAGCAGTCAACGTGGAAACACCATATATTTT. Translated, it gives CASSQRGNTIYF.

The genes are TRBV5-6 and TRBJ1-6, with 9 nucleotides matching TRBD1. This CDR3 comprises 17 residues. CDR1 SGHDT and CDR2 YYEEEE come from the germline V gene. After removal of 2 bases from V and 8 bases from J, the junction contained 11 bases not matched to a gene. DNA of the CDR3: TGTGCCAGCAGCTTCTATCGTAAGCGGACAGGGGATTCACCCCTCCACTTT. The encoded protein is CASSFYRKRTGDSPLHF.

V gene TRBV5-5 combines with J gene TRBJ1-4; no definite D call. Germline CDR1 SGHKS, CDR2 YYEKEE (reference sequence). This CDR3 contains 14 residues. V gave up 5 bases and J gave up 8 bases, with 16 bases separating them. The CDR3, as DNA: TGTGCCAGCAGTTTTTCTCGAACCGAAGAAAAACTGTTTTTT. It translates to CASSFSRTEEKLFF.

CDR3 nucleotide sequence: TGTGCCAGCACACGGGGGAACACCGGGGAGCTGTTTTTT. It yields the protein CASTRGNTGELFF. The chain couples TRBV7-6 to TRBJ2-2; possibly TRBD2 for D (5 bases). V was shortened by 7 bases and J by 1 base, with 7 bases between the two germline ends. In germline, CDR1 is SGHVS, CDR2 FNYEAQ. CDR3 length equals 13 residues.

In its sample, this clone was seen once. V usage is TRBV2 and J usage is TRBJ2-1; perhaps TRBD2 as D (6 bases). V shed 8 bases and J shed 6 bases, with 14 bases lying between them. Germline V gene sequence: CDR1 SNHLY, CDR2 FYNNEI. The CDR3 is 13 residues long. The CDR3 nucleotides are TGTGCCAGCGAGGGGACTTTTTTCAATGAGCAGTTCTTC. It encodes CASEGTFFNEQFF.